These T cell receptor beta chains were read from a single sample in a study of blood T cell repertoires in COVID-19. Assay: immunoSEQ multiplex PCR; the TCRdb copy retains only in-frame clones and omits some. The repertoire holds around 130,000 clones, roughly nine tenths seen once, with 25% to 30% in the top ten. Sequencing used peripheral blood. Receptors were obtained from a man in his 70s with active or convalescent COVID-19. Both conserved end residues are part of each CDR3.

>TRBV3-1/TRBV3-2
CASSQDLANNEQFF
>TRBV6-5
CASSYQTSMNTEAFF
>TRBV5-1
CASGLAGGGETQYF
>TRBV15
CATSRGEHYYNEQFF
>TRBV6-5
CASSYSGQGANYGYTF
>TRBV19
CASSIPGQGEKLFF
>TRBV29-1
CSVVRRTSMGGNEQFF
>TRBV29-1
CSVLRPAVQETQYF
>TRBV19
CASSGTSGTYEQYF
>TRBV11-1
CASRSPGSSYEQYF
>TRBV6-5
CTTGKGAATEAFF
>TRBV6-6
CASSYSAGSPNEQFF
>TRBV11-3
CASSLRDRYYSNQPQHF
>TRBV9
CASSVDSTYTEAFF
>TRBV5-8
CASSFTHLGQREEIYNEQFF
>TRBV19
CASSMLQGSSPLHF
>TRBV19
CATGGAGGIDTQYF